What follows are 6 T cell receptor beta chains derived from one specimen sequenced in a study of shared clonotypes between healthy human individuals. Assay: immunoSEQ multiplex PCR; the TCRdb copy retains only in-frame clones and omits some. The sample shows 2 million to 2.5 million clones, around 93% of them seen only once. Sequencing was performed on naive CD4+ T cells from PBMCs. Subset indicated: CD45RA+ positively selected. These receptors were obtained from a man between 18 and 29 years old in good health. Some clones in this sample may be carry-over from other donors' samples.

The chain carries TRBV7-7 and TRBJ2-7; 7 nucleotides align to TRBD1. Germline CDR1 SSHAT, CDR2 FNYEAQ (reference sequence). The V and J ends lost 5 bases and 6 bases, in that order; junction bases with no gene match: 7. This CDR3 comprises 13 residues. CDR3 protein: CASSPETGREQYF. CDR3 coding DNA: TGTGCCAGCAGCCCCGAGACAGGGCGCGAGCAGTACTTC. Together with reference TRBV7-7 and TRBJ2-7, the CDR3 gives the full variable domain: GAGVSQSPRYKVTKRGQDVTLRCDPISSHATLYWYQQALGQGPEFLTYFNYEAQPDKSGLPSDRFSAERPEGSISTLTIQRTEQRDSAMYRCASSPETGREQYFGPGTRLTVT.

The V and J genes are TRBV7-2 and TRBJ1-1; weak D call: TRBD1 (5 bases). Trimming cost V 3 bases and J 6 bases, with 11 bases left between them. Germline CDR1 SGHTA, CDR2 FQGNSA. The CDR3 contains 13 residues. In DNA, the CDR3 is TGTGCCAGCAGCTTTCGACAGAGCCCTGAAGCTTTCTTT. This translates into CASSFRQSPEAFF.

Note on this clone: This same CDR3 is encoded by further DNA sequences in the sample. V usage is TRBV11-3 and J usage is TRBJ2-3; the D gene is possibly TRBD2 (6 bases). Germline V gene data show CDR1 as SGHNT and CDR2 as YENEEA. The germline V and J ends were trimmed by 3 bases and 2 bases, with 12 bases remaining between them. This CDR3 region has 15 residues. The chain's CDR3 is CASSLGLATTDTQYF. The CDR3 region has the DNA TGTGCCAGCAGCTTGGGGCTAGCGACCACAGATACGCAGTATTTT.

The chain is built from TRBV6-1 and TRBJ2-3; D may be TRBD1 (5 bases). Germline loops: CDR1 MNHNS, CDR2 SASEGT. This CDR3 has 15 residues. V gave up 8 bases and J gave up 2 bases, with 17 bases separating them. DNA of the CDR3: TGTGCCAGCTACTGGGGCCAGGGCTTCACAGATACGCAGTATTTT. Translating gives CASYWGQGFTDTQYF.

The CDR3 spells CATSRDLAGGDNEQFF. The CDR3 DNA is TGTGCCACCAGCAGAGATCTGGCGGGAGGGGACAATGAGCAGTTCTTC. The chain carries TRBV15 and TRBJ2-1; 9 bases are shared with TRBD2. The germline V gene encodes CDR1 LNHNV and CDR2 YYDKDF (reference sequence). With V trimmed by 0 bases and J by 5 bases, 5 bases remained unmatched. CDR3 length: 16 residues.

This chain connects TRBV4-1 to TRBJ1-1; D unclear. V lost 0 bases, J lost 4 bases, and 12 bases lay in between. The CDR3 length is 15 residues. Germline V lookup: CDR1 MGHRA, CDR2 YSYEKL. CDR3 residues: CASSQDGSGATEAFF. The CDR3, as DNA: TGCGCCAGCAGCCAAGATGGTTCGGGTGCCACTGAAGCTTTCTTT.